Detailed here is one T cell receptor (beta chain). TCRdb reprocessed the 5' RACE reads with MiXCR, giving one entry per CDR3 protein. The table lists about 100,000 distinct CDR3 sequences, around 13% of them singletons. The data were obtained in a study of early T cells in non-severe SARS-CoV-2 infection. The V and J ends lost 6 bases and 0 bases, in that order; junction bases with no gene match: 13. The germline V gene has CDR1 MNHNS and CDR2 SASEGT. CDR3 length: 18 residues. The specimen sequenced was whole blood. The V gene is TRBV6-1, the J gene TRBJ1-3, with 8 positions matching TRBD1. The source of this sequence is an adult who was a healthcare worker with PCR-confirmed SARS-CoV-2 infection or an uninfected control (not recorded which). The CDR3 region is CASRTPSLRGPSGNTIYF. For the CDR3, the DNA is TGTGCCAGCAGAACTCCTTCGCTCAGGGGGCCCTCTGGAAACACCATATATTTT.